This T cell receptor (beta chain) derives from a study of molecular identifiers for immune sequencing clone quantification. Trimming took off 2 bases at V and 11 bases at J, with 9 bases between the two ends. There are 12 residues in the CDR3. Germline CDR1 SGHAT, CDR2 FQNNGV. The study's findings and limits: Beyond 20 RNA copies, clones held over 98% of effector molecules, compared with under 1% in naive cells.

TCRdb called the PCR reads again in MiXCR, with one record for every CDR3 protein. The table includes some 650,000 distinct CDR3 sequences, about 20% detected once. Preparation of naive CD8 libraries involved roughly 18,000 to 1,100,000 sorted cells and 10%, 30% or 50% RNA. Only a few counts were recorded for this clonotype. What it recognizes is unknown. The rearrangement links TRBV11-2 to TRBJ2-2, with D maybe TRBD2 (5 bases). The sequence came from a human donor in good health. Some libraries in this study had Jurkat cell RNA spiked in. The sequenced sample was naive CD8+ T cells from blood, with Jurkat cell RNA spiked in. Specified subset: FACS-sorted CD8+CD4-CCR7+CD45RA+ naive T cells. CDR3 loop: CASSLIGGELFF. DNA of the CDR3: TGTGCCAGCAGCTTAATTGGAGGCGAGCTGTTTTTT.